Listed here is a single T cell receptor beta chain. This entry belongs to a study of beta chain features in type 1 diabetes. This CDR3 comprises 17 residues. The germline V and J ends were trimmed by 1 base and 5 bases, with 20 bases remaining between them. Germline CDR1 is SGHDN and CDR2 is FVKESK. The whole isolated RNA underwent reverse transcription, so sequencing captured expressed TCRB transcripts. Profiled with immunoSEQ multiplex PCR; TCRdb holds only in-frame clones, not every one. The sample has under 250,000 clones, roughly an eighth seen once. Source material: naive CD4+ T cells from blood. The sequence was obtained from a woman aged 40 to 50 in good health. J is TRBJ2-5 and V is TRBV14; D is perhaps TRBD1 (5 bases). The CDR3: CASSQAQGANLVETQYF. For the CDR3, the DNA is TGTGCCAGCAGCCAAGCCCAGGGTGCTAACCTCGTGGAGACCCAGTACTTC.